This T cell receptor beta chain was documented in a study of blood T cell repertoires in COVID-19. Whole-study context: Acute-phase and convalescent COVID-19 samples originated in the United States, Italy and Spain. The analysed material was cDNA or gDNA that came from T cells, B-cell-depleted T cells, or PBMCs.

Original processing notes: Counts of nucleated cells, estimated from reference gene primer amplification, were obtained. Here immunoSEQ multiplex PCR was the method, and the copy in TCRdb shows in-frame clones only, minus some. From that table come the V and J calls and clone size; the DNA was used to work out D and trimming. The repertoire consists of under 130,000 clones, with approximately 80% occurring once and the leading ten covering 9.5% to 15%. With V trimmed by 5 bases and J by 2 bases, 4 bases remained unmatched. CDR3 length: 15 amino acids. CDR1 and CDR2 from the germline V gene are SGHVS and FQNEAQ.

Sequencing used peripheral blood. The chain carries TRBV7-8 and TRBJ2-7; TRBD2 aligns across 12 bases. The sequence was obtained from a human donor in a cohort sampled during active COVID-19. The CDR3 region has the DNA TGTGCCAGCAGCGCTAGCGGGGGGGCCACCTACGAGCAGTACTTC. Protein product: CASSASGGATYEQYF.